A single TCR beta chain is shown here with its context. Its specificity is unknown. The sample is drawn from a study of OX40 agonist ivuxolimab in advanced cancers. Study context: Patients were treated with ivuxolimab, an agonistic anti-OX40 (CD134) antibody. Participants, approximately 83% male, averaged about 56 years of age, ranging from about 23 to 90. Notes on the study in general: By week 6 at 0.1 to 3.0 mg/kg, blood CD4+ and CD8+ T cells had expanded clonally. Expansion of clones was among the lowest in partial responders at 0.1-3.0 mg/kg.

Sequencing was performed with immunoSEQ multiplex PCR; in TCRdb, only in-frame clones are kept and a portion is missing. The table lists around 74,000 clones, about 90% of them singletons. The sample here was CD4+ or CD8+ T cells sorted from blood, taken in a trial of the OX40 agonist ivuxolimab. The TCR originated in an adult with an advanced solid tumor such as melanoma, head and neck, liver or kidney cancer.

DNA of the CDR3: TGTGCCAGCAGCGGGGGGGTTAACTATGGCTACACCTTC. Translation gives CASSGGVNYGYTF. The V gene is TRBV6-1, the J gene TRBJ1-2, with D perhaps matching TRBD1 (5 bases). Between the trimmed V and J ends, which lost 6 bases and 1 base, there was a span of 9 bases. From germline, CDR1 is MNHNS and CDR2 SASEGT. The CDR3 totals 13 residues.